The sequence of this T cell receptor (beta chain) was determined in a study of blood T cell repertoires in COVID-19. Study-wide background: Samples representing acute and convalescent COVID-19 were sourced from the United States, Italy and Spain.

Per germline, CDR1 SGHRS and CDR2 YFSETQ. The CDR3 loop spans 14 amino acids. V dropped 6 bases and J dropped 4 bases, with 17 bases sitting between them. Authors' analysis steps: Reference gene primer amplification yielded estimated nucleated cell counts. Measured with immunoSEQ multiplex PCR; TCRdb has only the in-frame clones, and not every one. The DNA was the basis for D and trimming; V, J and clone size are from that table. The table includes approximately 240,000 clones, around 84% detected once. The V call is TRBV5-1, the J call TRBJ2-7; D is perhaps TRBD1 (6 bases). Sequenced material: peripheral blood. The receptor's source is a woman of 80 years or more with active or convalescent COVID-19. CDR3 DNA sequence: TGCGCCAGCACCGTCGACACAGGGTATTACGAGCAGTACTTC. Protein: CASTVDTGYYEQYF.